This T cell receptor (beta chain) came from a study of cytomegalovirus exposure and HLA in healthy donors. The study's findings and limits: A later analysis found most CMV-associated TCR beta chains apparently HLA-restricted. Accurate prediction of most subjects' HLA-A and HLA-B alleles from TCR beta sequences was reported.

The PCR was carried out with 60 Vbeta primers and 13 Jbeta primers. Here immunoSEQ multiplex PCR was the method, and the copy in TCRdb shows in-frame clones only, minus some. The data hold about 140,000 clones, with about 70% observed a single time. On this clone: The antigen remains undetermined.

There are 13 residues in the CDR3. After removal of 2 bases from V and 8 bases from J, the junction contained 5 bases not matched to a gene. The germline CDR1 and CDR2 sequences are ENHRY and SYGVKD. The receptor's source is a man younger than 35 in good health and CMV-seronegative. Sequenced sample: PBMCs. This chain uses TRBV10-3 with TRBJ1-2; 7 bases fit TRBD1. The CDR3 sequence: CAISEDRDSGYTF. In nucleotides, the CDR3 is TGTGCCATCAGTGAGGACAGGGATTCGGGCTACACCTTC.